A selection of T cell receptor beta chains follows, all from one sample in a study of CD8+ T cells in alopecia areata. The assay was immunoSEQ multiplex PCR, and TCRdb's table has in-frame clones only and misses some. This table holds around 60,000 clones, roughly 45% found once. Sequencing was performed on NKG2D-low CD8+ T cells sorted from blood. All receptors come from a human donor with alopecia areata. The CDR3 runs from the conserved cysteine through the conserved F or W. D genes are given only for firm matches. Part of the rows lack a size; the others show once, few, many or a class for expanded clones.

d_gene | j_gene | v_gene | abundance | CDR3nt | CDR3aa
. | TRBJ2-7 | TRBV9 | . | TGTGCCAGCAGCGTAGGAGGGAGGAGGCCCCACGAGCAGTACTTC | CASSVGGRRPHEQYF
. | TRBJ2-1 | TRBV7-2 | few | TGTGCCAGCAGCTCCCCCCCTAGTGAGCAGTTCTTC | CASSSPPSEQFF
. | TRBJ2-7 | TRBV19 | . | TGTGCCAGTAGTGGTTCCTACGAGCAGTACTTC | CASSGSYEQYF
. | TRBJ2-7 | TRBV6-6 | few | TGTGCCAGCAGTTACTCGGATGTCGGGGGCGAGCAGTACTTC | CASSYSDVGGEQYF
. | TRBJ2-1 | TRBV27 | . | TGTGCCAGCAGTGGACGCTTCAATGAGCAGTTCTTC | CASSGRFNEQFF
. | TRBJ2-3 | TRBV4-1 | . | TGCGCCAGCAGCCAGGATAATAGCTTGTTGACAGATACGCAGTATTTT | CASSQDNSLLTDTQYF
TRBD2 | TRBJ2-7 | TRBV7-9 | once | TGTGCCAGCAGCTCGGTGACGGGAGGCTACGAGCAGTACTTC | CASSSVTGGYEQYF
. | TRBJ2-2 | TRBV6-4 | . | TGTGCCAGCAGTCCAACGAACACCGGGGAGCTGTTTTTT | CASSPTNTGELFF
. | TRBJ2-7 | TRBV19 | . | TGTGCCAGTAGACCCGAGGGGGACTTAAACGAGCAGTACTTC | CASRPEGDLNEQYF
. | TRBJ2-3 | TRBV30 | . | TGTGCCTGGAGTGTATTAAAGGGGACAGATACGCAGTATTTT | CAWSVLKGTDTQYF
. | TRBJ2-7 | TRBV4-2 | . | TGTGCCAGCAGCCAAGTGTTTGGGGGCGGTTACGAGCAGTACTTC | CASSQVFGGGYEQYF
. | TRBJ2-7 | TRBV7-3 | . | TGTGCCAGCAGCTCCCCAAGGTGGACGTGCTCCTACGAGCAGTACTTC | CASSSPRWTCSYEQYF
. | TRBJ1-5 | TRBV19 | medium-sized | TGTGCCAGTAGTCCAATAGCGGACAGCAATCAGCCCCAGCATTTT | CASSPIADSNQPQHF
TRBD1 | TRBJ2-7 | TRBV4-3 | few | TGCGCCAGCAGCCAAGACCGGACAGGGGCCGGGAAGCAGTACTTC | CASSQDRTGAGKQYF
. | TRBJ1-5 | TRBV18 | few | TGTGCCAGCTCACCACCACCAGGGAGAGATCAGCCCCAGCATTTT | CASSPPPGRDQPQHF
. | TRBJ2-2 | TRBV4-1 | few | TGCGCCAGCAGCCAAGTTCGGGCTGGGGTCGGAATCGGGGAGCTGTTTTTT | CASSQVRAGVGIGELFF
. | TRBJ2-7 | TRBV7-2 | . | TGTGCCAGCACCCAGCCGGCTCTGGGCGAGCAGTACTTC | CASTQPALGEQYF
. | TRBJ2-7 | TRBV29-1 | . | TGCAGCGTTGCTGACAACAGCTACGAGCAGTACTTC | CSVADNSYEQYF
TRBD1 | TRBJ2-3 | TRBV6-4 | few | TGTGCCAGCAGAGCTGCCGGGACAGGAGATGTAGATACGCAGTATTTT | CASRAAGTGDVDTQYF
TRBD2 | TRBJ2-1 | TRBV29-1 | . | TGCAGCGTTGTCGGTGGGACTAGGCGAAATGAGCAGTTCTTC | CSVVGGTRRNEQFF
. | TRBJ2-2 | TRBV9 | . | TGTGCCAGCAGCGGACGTCCGATGCGGGAGCTGTTTTTT | CASSGRPMRELFF
. | TRBJ1-2 | TRBV27 | . | TGTGCCAGCAGTTTACGATTGGGGAACGCGTATGGCTACACCTTC | CASSLRLGNAYGYTF
. | TRBJ2-1 | TRBV29-1 | few | TGCAGCGTACTACAGGTTTACAATGAGCAGTTCTTC | CSVLQVYNEQFF
TRBD2 | TRBJ2-7 | TRBV29-1 | once | TGCAGCGGTCTGGCTAGCGGGGGGGCCTTCTACGAGCAGTACTTC | CSGLASGGAFYEQYF
. | TRBJ1-2 | TRBV29-1 | . | TGCAGCGTTGAGGGGCGCCGCAATGGCTACACCTTC | CSVEGRRNGYTF
TRBD1 | TRBJ2-7 | TRBV4-1 | once | TGCGCCAGCAGCCAAGTGGTCGGGACAGGGTCCTACGAGCAGTACTTC | CASSQVVGTGSYEQYF
. | TRBJ1-1 | TRBV27 | . | TGTGCCAGCAGTCCATATACAGGGCTCACCACTGAAGCTTTCTTT | CASSPYTGLTTEAFF
. | TRBJ1-1 | TRBV6-6 | . | TGTGCCAGCAGTCCGACAGCGGAAGCTTTCTTT | CASSPTAEAFF
TRBD1 | TRBJ2-4 | TRBV6-5 | . | TGTGCCAGCAGTAGGGACAGGGGAGTCATTCAGTACTTC | CASSRDRGVIQYF
TRBD1 | TRBJ1-1 | TRBV19 | medium-sized | TGTGCCAGTACGACAGGGGGCGACGCTGAAGCTTTCTTT | CASTTGGDAEAFF
TRBD1 | TRBJ2-7 | TRBV28 | . | TGTGCCACTACGACAGGGTACGAGCAGTACTTC | CATTTGYEQYF
. | TRBJ2-5 | TRBV7-2 | . | TGTGCCAGCAGCTTAACCACCTCGTACCAAGAGACCCAGTACTTC | CASSLTTSYQETQYF
TRBD2 | TRBJ2-1 | TRBV7-9 | . | TGTGCCAGCAGCCCATTACTAGCGGGAGAGCGGAATGAGCAGTTCTTC | CASSPLLAGERNEQFF
. | TRBJ2-7 | TRBV2 | . | TGTGCCAGCAGTGAGGGTTACGAGCAGTACTTC | CASSEGYEQYF
TRBD1 | TRBJ1-1 | TRBV5-1 | . | TGCGCCAGCAGGCTTGGACAGGGATTCACTGAAGCTTTCTTT | CASRLGQGFTEAFF
. | TRBJ2-5 | TRBV6-1 | few | TGTGCCAGCAGCCCTGGAGGGGGATACATCGAGACCCAGTACTTC | CASSPGGGYIETQYF
. | TRBJ1-1 | TRBV7-9 | . | TGTGCCAGCAGCTCAGGACAGTTTGAAGCTTTCTTT | CASSSGQFEAFF
. | TRBJ2-5 | TRBV4-3 | . | TGCGCCAGCAGCCGGGGGCCTGGGGAGACCCAGTACTTC | CASSRGPGETQYF
. | TRBJ1-1 | TRBV6-5 | . | TGTGCCAGCAGTTACTCGACGGGAGGCCCCACTGAAGCTTTCTTT | CASSYSTGGPTEAFF
. | TRBJ1-2 | TRBV29-1 | few | TGCAGCGTTGAAGTGAGGGAGGGCTACACCTTC | CSVEVREGYTF
TRBD2 | TRBJ2-7 | TRBV5-6 | . | TGTGCCAGCAGCTTAGCGGGAGGGCCTGGGGTCGAGCAGTACTTC | CASSLAGGPGVEQYF
TRBD2 | TRBJ2-1 | TRBV29-1 | few | TGCAGCGTTGAAGATCGCACTAGCGGGCAAATGGTTGAGCAGTTCTTC | CSVEDRTSGQMVEQFF
. | TRBJ2-1 | TRBV11-2 | . | TGTGCCAGCAGCCGAGGGGGCAATGAGCAGTTCTTC | CASSRGGNEQFF
. | TRBJ1-2 | TRBV5-1 | . | TGCGCGACCAGAGCTAACTATGGCTACACCTTC | CATRANYGYTF
TRBD2 | TRBJ2-1 | TRBV27 | . | TGTGCCAGCTGGACTAGCGGCCGCCCCGATGAGCAGTTCTTC | CASWTSGRPDEQFF
. | TRBJ2-7 | TRBV7-9 | few | TGTGCCAGCAGCCCCAGGACCCACGAGCAGTACTTC | CASSPRTHEQYF
TRBD2 | TRBJ2-7 | TRBV5-6 | once | TGTGCCAGCAGCCCTGGGACTAGCTCCTACGAGCAGTACTTC | CASSPGTSSYEQYF
. | TRBJ1-2 | TRBV2 | . | TGTGCCAGCAGTGAATACGGAGGGGAGAACTATGGCTACACCTTC | CASSEYGGENYGYTF
. | TRBJ1-2 | TRBV7-9 | few | TGTGCCAGCAGCGATGTGACTCAGGGGAATGGCTACACCTTC | CASSDVTQGNGYTF
. | TRBJ2-7 | TRBV6-6 | . | TGTGCCAGCAGTTTCCCGAGGGGAGCGGACACCTACGAGCAGTACTTC | CASSFPRGADTYEQYF
. | TRBJ1-1 | TRBV6-6 | . | TGTGCCAGCAGTTACTCGAGCACGAACACTGAAGCTTTCTTT | CASSYSSTNTEAFF
. | TRBJ2-3 | TRBV11-2 | . | TGTGCCAGCAGCTCGCGGGCAGATACGCAGTATTTT | CASSSRADTQYF
TRBD1 | TRBJ2-3 | TRBV18 | few | TGTGCCAGCTCACCGGACAGGGCTGCCACAGATACGCAGTATTTT | CASSPDRAATDTQYF
. | TRBJ2-1 | TRBV28 | . | TGTGCCAGCAGTTTGGGGGGATATGAGCAGTTCTTC | CASSLGGYEQFF